Below are 13 T cell receptor beta chains sequenced from a single sample in a study of siplizumab effects on memory and regulatory T cells. Generated by immunoSEQ multiplex PCR, the TCRdb table keeps only in-frame clones and is missing some. The table has over 60,000 clones, around 90% seen once. Sequenced: CD8+ T cells sorted from blood. The source of these receptors is a human donor in good health.

J is TRBJ1-1 and V is TRBV5-5, with D maybe TRBD1 (6 bases). Germline CDR1 reads SGHKS; CDR2 reads YYEKEE (reference sequence). V dropped 0 bases and J dropped 6 bases, with 15 bases sitting between them. CDR3 size: 15 residues. CDR3 loop: CASSLAEQGVPEAFF. CDR3 in DNA: TGTGCCAGCAGCTTGGCCGAACAGGGTGTCCCTGAAGCTTTCTTT.

The rearrangement joins TRBV7-9 to TRBJ2-7; D is unresolved. The CDR3 length is 12 residues. The V gene lost 8 bases and the J gene lost 5 bases, with 13 bases spanning the gap. Looked up from germline, CDR1 is SEHNR and CDR2 is FQNEAQ (reference sequence). CDR3 residues: CASSAPGHEQYF. CDR3 bases: TGTGCCAGCTCTGCGCCGGGCCACGAGCAGTACTTC. Combining the CDR3 with reference TRBV7-9 and TRBJ2-7 gives the whole variable domain DTGVSQNPRHKITKRGQNVTFRCDPISEHNRLYWYRQTLGQGPEFLTYFQNEAQLEKSRLLSDRFSAERPKGSFSTLEIQRTEQGDSAMYLCASSAPGHEQYFGPGTRLTVT.

The chain is built from TRBV29-1 and TRBJ2-5, with a tentative D call TRBD2 (6 bases). The length of the CDR3 is 12 residues. V was cut by 7 bases and J by 5 bases, with 14 bases left in between. CDR1 is SQVTM, CDR2 ANQGSEA, per germline. The CDR3 DNA follows: TGCAGCGGCCTTCGGGAGATGGAGACCCAGTACTTC. Encoded protein: CSGLREMETQYF.

The chain employs TRBV7-9 and TRBJ2-7, with TRBD2 as a possible D gene (6 bases). Trimming stripped 5 bases from V and 0 bases from J, with 14 bases between. Germline V CDR1 and CDR2: SEHNR, FQNEAQ (reference sequence). The CDR3 has 15 residues. For the CDR3, the DNA is TGTGCCAGCAGCGGGGCGGGAATCCCCTCCTACGAGCAGTACTTC. Protein: CASSGAGIPSYEQYF.

The chain is built from TRBV5-1 and TRBJ2-7; 9 bases match TRBD1. This CDR3 contains 15 residues. After removal of 1 base from V and 7 bases from J, the junction contained 9 bases not matched to a gene. Germline V gives CDR1 SGHRS, CDR2 YFSETQ. Written as DNA, the CDR3 is TGCGCCAGCAGCTTGATAGGACAGGGGCCTACTGAGCAGTACTTC. Protein: CASSLIGQGPTEQYF.

This chain joins TRBV9 and TRBJ2-5; 7 bases are shared with TRBD2. Germline V gene lookup returns CDR1 SGDLS and CDR2 YYNGEE. V dropped 0 bases and J dropped 1; count of bases not matched to a gene: 6. The CDR3 consists of 16 residues. The CDR3 protein is CASSVVGGSFQETQYF. In DNA, the CDR3 is TGTGCCAGCAGCGTAGTCGGCGGGAGCTTCCAAGAGACCCAGTACTTC.

This clone has only a few counts. The chain couples TRBV5-5 to TRBJ1-1; D not certain. This CDR3 region has 13 residues. The V gene lost 0 bases and the J gene lost 7 bases, with 10 bases spanning the gap. Germline V gives CDR1 SGHKS, CDR2 YYEKEE (reference sequence). CDR3 sequence reads: CASSLEDSLEAFF. As DNA, the CDR3 is TGTGCCAGCAGCTTGGAAGATTCCCTTGAAGCTTTCTTT.

The chain couples TRBV19 to TRBJ1-5; possibly TRBD1 for D (5 bases). The CDR3 is 16 residues long. The germline V gene has CDR1 LNHDA and CDR2 SQIVND (reference sequence). Deletions cut 5 bases from V and 6 bases from J, with 20 bases between. The CDR3 DNA follows: TGTGCCAGTAGTGTTGGTTGGCGAGGGGCACTTCAGCCCCAGCATTTT. Its translation: CASSVGWRGALQPQHF.

The chain combines TRBV2 with TRBJ2-7, with 11 bases lining up with TRBD2. The junction had 1 base not matched to a gene; V was cut back by 2 bases and J by 4 bases. This CDR3 is built from 14 residues. The germline V gene encodes CDR1 SNHLY and CDR2 FYNNEI. The CDR3 loop is CASSELAGGYEQYF. CDR3 DNA sequence: TGTGCCAGCAGTGAACTAGCGGGGGGATACGAGCAGTACTTC.

The gene calls are TRBV27 and TRBJ1-2; TRBD1 matches at 7 bases. Trimming cost V 5 bases and J 9 bases; bases outside gene matches: 6. From germline, CDR1 is MNHEY and CDR2 SMNVEV (reference sequence). This CDR3 is built from 12 residues. The CDR3 reads CASSRDRVSYTF. The CDR3 DNA follows: TGTGCCAGCAGTAGAGACAGGGTGAGCTACACCTTC.

The CDR3 protein is CASSKPGQREFF. The CDR3 region has the DNA TGTGCCAGCAGCAAACCGGGACAAAGGGAGTTCTTC. The V call is TRBV6-5, the J call TRBJ2-1; tentative D call: TRBD1 (6 bases). V dropped 6 bases and J dropped 14 bases, with 17 bases sitting between them. Germline CDR1 and CDR2: MNHEY and SVGAGI. The CDR3 is 12 amino acids.

The chain recombines TRBV7-9 with TRBJ1-1; D is perhaps TRBD1 (5 bases). Between the trimmed V and J ends, which lost 5 bases and 4 bases, there was a span of 14 bases. The CDR3 contains 14 residues. Per germline, CDR1 SEHNR and CDR2 FQNEAQ (reference sequence). CDR3 in DNA: TGTGCCAGCAGCCCAGTACTTGGGGCCACTGAAGCTTTCTTT. It yields the protein CASSPVLGATEAFF.

The chain carries TRBV7-9 and TRBJ2-5; unclear D gene. This CDR3 is built from 14 residues. Per germline, CDR1 SEHNR and CDR2 FQNEAQ (reference sequence). V lost 5 bases to trimming and J lost 2 bases, with 12 bases between them. The CDR3 nucleotides are TGTGCCAGCAGCCACCTGTCTGGGCAAGAGACCCAGTACTTC. It yields the protein CASSHLSGQETQYF.